The 27 T cell receptor beta chains listed next were all sequenced from one sample in a study of blood T cell repertoires in COVID-19. Sequencing used immunoSEQ multiplex PCR; TCRdb keeps in-frame clones, though not all of them. The sample shows 130,000 or so clones, about 80% of them seen only once. The sequenced sample was peripheral blood. These receptors were collected from a human donor in a cohort sampled during active COVID-19.

The chain employs TRBV5-4 and TRBJ2-6; D remains ambiguous. The CDR3 runs to 16 residues. The V and J ends lost 0 bases and 0 bases respectively, with 7 bases between them. Germline loops: CDR1 SGHNT, CDR2 YYREEE (reference sequence). The CDR3 coding sequence is TGTGCCAGCAGCTTGGTAATCCTCTCTGGGGCCAACGTCCTGACTTTC. This codes for CASSLVILSGANVLTF.

The chain has TRBV3-1 (or the pseudogene TRBV3-2) and TRBJ2-5, with a tentative D call TRBD2 (5 bases). The CDR3 has 11 residues. V lost 6 bases and J lost 5, with 7 bases in between. Per germline, CDR1 LGHDT and CDR2 YNNKEL (reference sequence). The CDR3 sequence is CASSGGETQYF. The CDR3 DNA follows: TGTGCCAGCAGTGGCGGGGAGACCCAGTACTTC.

The chain uses TRBV7-3 and TRBJ2-2, with 9 bases identical to TRBD1. This CDR3 is 14 amino acids long. The germline V gene encodes CDR1 SGHTA and CDR2 FQGTGA. The V and J ends lost 4 bases and 5 bases, in that order; junction bases with no gene match: 2. The CDR3 nucleotides read TGTGCCAGCAGCTCGGACAGGGGAACCGGGGAGCTGTTTTTT. The encoded protein is CASSSDRGTGELFF.

The rearrangement joins TRBV23-1 to TRBJ2-1, with TRBD2 matching 9 bases. TRBV23-1 is identified as an open reading frame with a role that is uncertain. V dropped 2 bases and J dropped 7; count of bases not matched to a gene: 9. The CDR3 extends over 16 amino acids. CDR3 sequence reads: CASSQVAGGPSNEQFF. Here the CDR3 DNA reads TGCGCCAGCAGTCAAGTCGCGGGAGGGCCGAGTAATGAGCAGTTCTTC.

This chain uses TRBV27 with TRBJ2-1; D is perhaps TRBD1 (5 bases). In germline, CDR1 is MNHEY, CDR2 SMNVEV (reference sequence). The ends were cut back, 8 bases at V and 8 bases at J, with 25 bases in the middle. The CDR3 loop spans 16 amino acids. CDR3 sequence: CASSSLQGAGSDEQFF. CDR3 nucleotide sequence: TGTGCCAGCTCCTCGCTCCAAGGGGCAGGCAGCGATGAGCAGTTCTTC.

The chain joins TRBV7-2 to TRBJ1-3, with D possibly being TRBD1 (5 bases). The CDR3 consists of 15 residues. Germline CDR1 SGHTA, CDR2 FQGNSA. The germline V and J ends were trimmed by 7 bases and 4 bases, with 17 bases remaining between them. CDR3 DNA sequence: TGTGCCAGCATCGACGGAAGGGGACTAGGAAACACCATATATTTT. It is translated as CASIDGRGLGNTIYF.

This clone occurred a few times. This rearrangement joins TRBV25-1 to TRBJ2-2; 8 bases fit TRBD2. V was clipped by 5 bases and J by 7 bases; unmatched bases: 9. The V gene's germline CDR1 is MGHDK and CDR2 SYGVNS. The CDR3 consists of 15 residues. The CDR3, as DNA: TGTGCCAGCAGTCCTCGACTAGCGTTGGGCGGGGAGCTGTTTTTT. Protein: CASSPRLALGGELFF.

The V and J genes are TRBV7-2 and TRBJ2-3, with 8 bases identical to TRBD2. Trimming cost V 5 bases and J 11 bases; bases outside gene matches: 6. CDR1 is SGHTA and CDR2 is FQGNSA in the germline V gene. This CDR3 comprises 12 residues. The CDR3 sequence: CASSVSGRKQYF. As DNA, the CDR3 is TGTGCCAGCAGCGTCAGCGGGAGAAAGCAGTATTTT. Looking up the rest from reference TRBV7-2 and TRBJ2-3 gives the full variable domain: GAGVSQSPSNKVTEKGKDVELRCDPISGHTALYWYRQSLGQGLEFLIYFQGNSAPDKSGLPSDRFSAERTGGSVSTLTIQRTQQEDSAVYLCASSVSGRKQYFGPGTRLTVL.

This clone was observed a single time. The CDR3 bases are TGTGCCAGCAGCCAGCAGACAGGGAACTATGGCTACACCTTC. Protein: CASSQQTGNYGYTF. V is TRBV3-1 (or the pseudogene TRBV3-2) and J is TRBJ1-2; 7 nucleotides agree with TRBD1. CDR3 length: 14 residues. CDR1 and CDR2 (germline): LGHDT, YNNKEL (reference sequence). V was clipped by 3 bases and J by 2 bases; unmatched bases: 3.

The chain couples TRBV4-3 to TRBJ2-7; TRBD1 agrees at 11 bases. Germline values: CDR1 LGHNA, CDR2 YSLEER. The V and J ends lost 4 bases and 4 bases, in that order; junction bases with no gene match: 3. This CDR3 comprises 14 residues. CDR3 sequence (DNA): TGCGCCAGCAGCCTGGGACAGGGGGGGTACGAGCAGTACTTC. Protein sequence: CASSLGQGGYEQYF.

V gene TRBV5-1 combines with J gene TRBJ1-3, with 9 positions matching TRBD1. From germline, CDR1 is SGHRS and CDR2 YFSETQ. The ends lost 4 bases at V and 0 bases at J; junction bases unmatched: 2. This CDR3 region has 15 residues. The DNA for the CDR3 is TGCGCCAGCAGCAAGGACAGGGGCTCTGGAAACACCATATATTTT. Amino acid sequence: CASSKDRGSGNTIYF.

The rearrangement links TRBV28 to TRBJ1-5; D is ambiguous. The CDR3 runs to 12 residues. The germline V and J ends were trimmed by 6 bases and 9 bases, with 12 bases remaining between them. Germline values: CDR1 MDHEN, CDR2 SYDVKM. This CDR3 reads CASRLPPGPQHF. The CDR3 nucleotides are TGTGCCAGCAGACTGCCTCCGGGGCCCCAGCATTTT.

V and J are TRBV11-2 and TRBJ1-2; the D is unclear. The V end was cut by 1 base, the J end by 1 base, with 10 bases between. This CDR3 spans 15 amino acids. The V gene's germline CDR1 is SGHAT and CDR2 FQNNGV. CDR3 sequence: CASSLVRQVNYGYTF. In nucleotides, the CDR3 is TGTGCCAGCAGCTTAGTAAGGCAGGTTAACTATGGCTACACCTTC.

V is TRBV4-2 and J is TRBJ1-2, with a weak D call TRBD1 (6 bases). CDR3 length: 16 amino acids. Trimming took 1 base from V and 2 from J, leaving 14 bases between them. Per the germline V gene, CDR1 is LGHNA and CDR2 is YNFKEQ. The CDR3 nucleotides are TGTGCCAGCAGCCAAGTTTGGCAGGGGCCAAACTATGGCTACACCTTC. Translation: CASSQVWQGPNYGYTF.

This clone turned up a few times. The rearrangement uses TRBV30 and TRBJ2-7; D remains ambiguous. This CDR3 has 11 residues. Trimming shortened V by 0 bases and J by 4 bases, and 4 bases separated the two germline ends. Germline CDR1 is GTSNPN and CDR2 is SVGIG (reference sequence). The CDR3: CAWSVGYEQYF. The CDR3 DNA reads as TGTGCCTGGAGTGTCGGGTACGAGCAGTACTTC.

The chain joins TRBV6-2 or TRBV6-3 to TRBJ2-1; 9 bases map to TRBD2. With V trimmed by 2 bases and J by 10 bases, 6 bases remained unmatched. From germline, CDR1 is MNHEY and CDR2 SVGEGT. This CDR3 comprises 14 residues. The CDR3 nucleotides are TGTGCCAGCAGTTACCTGCGGGGGGGCCAAGAGCAGTTCTTC. It is translated as CASSYLRGGQEQFF.

This CDR3 is CASSLAGDRADTQYF. Written as DNA, the CDR3 is TGTGCCAGCAGTCTAGCGGGAGATCGCGCAGATACGCAGTATTTT. V gene TRBV7-3 combines with J gene TRBJ2-3; TRBD2 matches at 10 bases. Trimming took 6 bases from V and 4 from J; bases not matched to a gene: 7. The length of the CDR3 is 15 residues. Germline V gene lookup returns CDR1 SGHTA and CDR2 FQGTGA.

This clone was counted once. The chain's CDR3 is CATSAYRDRGSRETQYF. The DNA for the CDR3 is TGTGCCACCAGTGCTTACCGGGACAGGGGATCTCGAGAGACCCAGTACTTC. The chain carries TRBV24-1 and TRBJ2-5; 10 bases line up with TRBD1. The CDR3 is 17 amino acids. J was trimmed by 4 bases and V by 5 bases; bases with no gene match: 12. The germline V gene has CDR1 KGHDR and CDR2 SFDVKD.

The chain recombines TRBV15 with TRBJ2-7; 9 bases match TRBD2. V was pared by 0 bases and J by 5 bases, with 11 bases of the junction left unmatched. Germline assignment: CDR1 LNHNV and CDR2 YYDKDF (reference sequence). The CDR3 has 17 amino acids. CDR3 in DNA: TGTGCCACCAGCAGAGAGAGACTAGCGGCGGGGGCCCACGAGCAGTACTTC. Protein: CATSRERLAAGAHEQYF.

This chain connects TRBV6-6 to TRBJ1-5; 7 bases line up with TRBD1. Looked up from germline, CDR1 is MNHNY and CDR2 is SVGAGI (reference sequence). The CDR3 is 14 residues long. The V and J ends lost 10 bases and 3 bases, in that order; junction bases with no gene match: 9. CDR3 sequence reads: CAINDREDNQPQHF. CDR3 DNA: TGTGCCATCAATGACAGGGAGGACAATCAGCCCCAGCATTTT.

V is TRBV5-1 and J is TRBJ1-2; 9 bases line up with TRBD1. The CDR3 loop spans 15 amino acids. CDR1 and CDR2 from the germline V gene are SGHRS and YFSETQ. The V segment lost 7 bases and the J segment 6 bases; nucleotides outside the gene matches: 13. The CDR3 DNA sequence: TGCGCCAGCCGCTACTCAAGGACAGGGGACGATGGCTACACCTTC. Encoded protein: CASRYSRTGDDGYTF.

The V gene is TRBV2, the J gene TRBJ1-2; D remains unclear. Germline-derived CDR1 and CDR2 are SNHLY and FYNNEI. The CDR3 length is 13 residues. Trimming removed 6 bases from V and 3 bases from J, with 11 bases in between. The CDR3: CASSLQRDYGYTF. In DNA, the CDR3 is TGTGCCAGCAGCCTACAGAGGGACTATGGCTACACCTTC. The variable domain in full, completed from reference TRBV2 and TRBJ1-2, reads EPEVTQTPSHQVTQMGQEVILRCVPISNHLYFYWYRQILGQKVEFLVSFYNNEISEKSEIFDDQFSVERPDGSNFTLKIRSTKLEDSAMYFCASSLQRDYGYTFGSGTRLTVV.

This chain connects TRBV5-4 to TRBJ2-7; 9 bases match TRBD1. This CDR3 is 16 amino acids long. Germline CDR1 and CDR2: SGHNT and YYREEE (reference sequence). The V gene end was trimmed by 4 bases and the J gene end by 2 bases; junction bases not matched to a gene: 10. The chain's CDR3 is CASSAPPGQGPYEQYF. The DNA of the CDR3 is TGTGCCAGCAGCGCACCTCCGGGACAGGGTCCCTACGAGCAGTACTTC.

V usage is TRBV4-3 and J usage is TRBJ2-7, with 11 bases lining up with TRBD2. The germline V gene has CDR1 LGHNA and CDR2 YSLEER. With 0 bases clipped from V and 2 bases from J, the junction kept 3 bases outside the gene matches. This CDR3 spans 16 amino acids. This CDR3 reads CASSQDPTSGAYEQYF. CDR3 coding DNA: TGCGCCAGCAGCCAAGACCCGACTAGCGGGGCCTACGAGCAGTACTTC.

This sequence joins TRBV30 and TRBJ1-5, with D possibly matching TRBD1 (5 bases). Trimming shortened V by 5 bases and J by 6 bases, and 14 bases separated the two germline ends. CDR3 length equals 13 residues. Per germline, CDR1 GTSNPN and CDR2 SVGIG (reference sequence). CDR3 sequence reads: CAWGGARGQPQHF. The DNA for the CDR3 is TGTGCCTGGGGTGGGGCACGAGGTCAGCCCCAGCATTTT.

The chain joins TRBV5-1 to TRBJ2-5; a weak D match, TRBD2 (6 bases). This CDR3 has 15 amino acids. Per germline, CDR1 SGHRS and CDR2 YFSETQ. V was pared by 3 bases and J by 5 bases, with 17 bases between. CDR3 nucleotide sequence: TGCGCCAGCAGCTCGGGGGACTCCCGAGGGGAGACCCAGTACTTC. This gives the protein CASSSGDSRGETQYF. Based on the CDR3 plus reference TRBV5-1 and TRBJ2-5, the full variable domain is KAGVTQTPRYLIKTRGQQVTLSCSPISGHRSVSWYQQTPGQGLQFLFEYFSETQRNKGNFPGRFSGRQFSNSRSEMNVSTLELGDSALYLCASSSGDSRGETQYFGPGTRLLVL.

The V call is TRBV7-2, the J call TRBJ2-7; 10 bases align to TRBD1. Germline CDR1 is SGHTA and CDR2 is FQGNSA. V lost 4 bases to trimming and J lost 3 bases; unmatched junction nucleotides: 9. The CDR3 is 16 amino acids. As DNA, the CDR3 is TGTGCCAGCAGCTCAGCCGGGACAGGGGTCTTCTACGAGCAGTACTTC. Its protein product is CASSSAGTGVFYEQYF.